The present entry profiles one TCR beta chain with its context. Here immunoSEQ multiplex PCR was the method, and the copy in TCRdb shows in-frame clones only, minus some. This table has over a million clones, 70% to 80% appearing once. The data stem from a study of shared clonotypes between healthy human individuals. Trimming removed 6 bases at V and 0 bases at J, with 5 bases between. Germline CDR1 reads MDHEN; CDR2 reads SYDVKM. CDR3 size: 12 residues. This TCR derives from a man aged 18 to 29 in good health. Sequencing input: memory CD4+ T cells sorted from blood. The subset is: CD45RA-negative fraction. The V gene is TRBV28, the J gene TRBJ1-1, with D unclear. As DNA, the CDR3 is TGTGCCAGCAGGCAGCTGAACACTGAAGCTTTCTTT. Its translation: CASRQLNTEAFF.